The present T cell receptor (beta chain) was sequenced within a study of OX40 agonist ivuxolimab in advanced cancers. Overall study: Partial response was recorded in three patients: one hepatocellular carcinoma and two cutaneous melanoma cases.

Here immunoSEQ multiplex PCR was the method, and the copy in TCRdb shows in-frame clones only, minus some. The data contain some 41,000 clones, under 95% of them singletons. J gave up 4 bases and V 6 bases, and 12 bases lay outside the gene matches. The CDR3 sequence is 15 residues long. Per the germline V gene, CDR1 is SQVTM and CDR2 is ANQGSEA. Overall study results and limits: Partial responders receiving 0.1-3.0 mg/kg showed among the lowest clonal expansion.

This clone was seen a single time. Its antigen is undetermined. Sequenced material: CD4+ or CD8+ T cells sorted from blood, taken in a trial of the OX40 agonist ivuxolimab. V is TRBV29-1 and J is TRBJ2-3; the match to TRBD2 covers 8 bases. The receptor was isolated from an adult with an advanced solid tumor such as melanoma, head and neck, liver or kidney cancer. In nucleotides, the CDR3 is TGCAGCGTGGAACGCAGCGGGAGTCCCCCAGATACGCAGTATTTT. It specifies CSVERSGSPPDTQYF.